This T cell receptor beta chain was profiled in a study of CD8 T cells in ankylosing spondylitis. 5'-RACE, quantitative and with molecular barcodes, yielded the TCR beta libraries. TCRdb reprocessed the 5' RACE reads via MiXCR and lists one record per CDR3 protein. Here the sample spans about 92,000 distinct CDR3 sequences, 8.8% being singletons. This clonotype has at least ten counts. No antigen is known for it. The V gene's germline CDR1 is SQVTM and CDR2 ANQGSEA. J gave up 3 bases and V 6 bases, and 6 bases lay outside the gene matches. The CDR3 contains 13 residues. Points from the study as a whole: A motif in TCR beta, a set of roughly eight highly homologous variants, appeared characteristic of ankylosing spondylitis blood.

The TCR comes from a male donor with ankylosing spondylitis or in good health (not recorded which). J is TRBJ1-1 and V is TRBV29-1, with 8 nucleotides matching TRBD1. The sample comprised blood, either unsorted or a sorted T cell fraction (not recorded which). CDR3 DNA sequence: TGCAGCGTCGGACAGGGTGAGGACACTGAAGCTTTCTTT. Residues: CSVGQGEDTEAFF.